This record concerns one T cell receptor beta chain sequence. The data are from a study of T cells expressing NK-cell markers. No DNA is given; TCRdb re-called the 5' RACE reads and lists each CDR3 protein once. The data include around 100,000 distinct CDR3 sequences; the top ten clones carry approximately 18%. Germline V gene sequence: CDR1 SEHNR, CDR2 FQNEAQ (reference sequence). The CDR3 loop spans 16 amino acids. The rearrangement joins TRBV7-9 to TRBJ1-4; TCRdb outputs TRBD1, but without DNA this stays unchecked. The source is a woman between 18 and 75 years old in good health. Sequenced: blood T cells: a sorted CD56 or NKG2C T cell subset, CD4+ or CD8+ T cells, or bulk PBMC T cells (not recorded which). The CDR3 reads CASSYTGGAMGEKLFF.